The next 21 T cell receptor beta chains were all read from a single sample in a study of blood T cell repertoires in COVID-19. Clones were read by immunoSEQ multiplex PCR, and TCRdb kept only the in-frame ones, dropping some. The sample lists 150,000 to 250,000 clones; about nine tenths were seen once. The sequencing input was PBMCs or T cells enriched from blood (not recorded which). The source is a woman aged 30 to 39 who had recovered from COVID-19.

The rearrangement joins TRBV2 to TRBJ1-6; 8 nucleotides line up with TRBD1. The junction had 5 bases not matched to a gene; V was cut back by 3 bases and J by 7 bases. The CDR3 has 15 residues. Germline CDR1 and CDR2: SNHLY and FYNNEI. In nucleotides, the CDR3 is TGTGCCAGCAGTGACAGCCAGGGGGCGAATTCACCCCTCCACTTT. Protein sequence: CASSDSQGANSPLHF.

The V and J genes are TRBV7-2 and TRBJ1-3; unclear D gene. Trimming removed 5 bases from V and 4 bases from J, with 15 bases in between. The CDR3 is made up of 15 amino acids. Germline V gives CDR1 SGHTA, CDR2 FQGNSA. The CDR3 here is CASSQGPLGGNTIYF. The CDR3 DNA is TGTGCCAGCAGCCAAGGCCCCCTCGGGGGAAACACCATATATTTT. The entire variable domain, with the rest obtained from reference TRBV7-2 and TRBJ1-3, is as follows: GAGVSQSPSNKVTEKGKDVELRCDPISGHTALYWYRQSLGQGLEFLIYFQGNSAPDKSGLPSDRFSAERTGGSVSTLTIQRTQQEDSAVYLCASSQGPLGGNTIYFGEGSWLTVV.

This sequence joins TRBV5-5 and TRBJ1-2, with 8 bases aligning to TRBD1. The CDR3 is 16 residues long. The V and J ends lost 4 bases and 0 bases, in that order; junction bases with no gene match: 8. Germline V gene sequence: CDR1 SGHKS, CDR2 YYEKEE (reference sequence). CDR3 in amino acids: CASSPLDRGANYGYTF. CDR3 sequence (DNA): TGTGCCAGCAGCCCACTAGACAGGGGAGCTAACTATGGCTACACCTTC.

This clone was seen a handful of times. The V call is TRBV11-2, the J call TRBJ2-2; a possible D gene is TRBD2 (6 bases). Between the trimmed V and J ends, which lost 5 bases and 7 bases, there was a span of 23 bases. From germline, CDR1 is SGHAT and CDR2 FQNNGV. The CDR3 spans 17 residues. The CDR3 here is CASSPKALARLGGELFF. CDR3 in DNA: TGTGCCAGCAGCCCGAAGGCACTAGCTCGTTTGGGCGGGGAGCTGTTTTTT.

This chain links TRBV2 with TRBJ1-5; 9 bases map to TRBD1. Trimming removed 7 bases from V and 3 bases from J; junction bases left unmatched: 4. This CDR3 is 14 amino acids long. CDR1 is SNHLY and CDR2 is FYNNEI in the germline V gene. The CDR3 DNA reads TGTGCCAGCACGGGACAGGGATACAATCAGCCCCAGCATTTT. Protein product: CASTGQGYNQPQHF.

The chain is built from TRBV5-1 and TRBJ1-5, with 8 bases lining up with TRBD1. The germline gives CDR1 SGHRS, CDR2 YFSETQ. With V trimmed by 0 bases and J by 11 bases, 10 bases remained unmatched. The CDR3 consists of 15 residues. The CDR3 DNA is TGCGCCAGCAGCTTGGCCGGGACAGGAGATGAGGCCCAGCATTTT. This sequence encodes CASSLAGTGDEAQHF.

The chain carries TRBV29-1 and TRBJ1-1; weak D call: TRBD1 (5 bases). Trimming pared 4 bases from V and 5 bases from J, leaving 14 bases between. The CDR3 extends over 13 amino acids. Germline V gives CDR1 SQVTM, CDR2 ANQGSEA. CDR3 coding DNA: TGCAGCGTTGGATTCTCGGGGGTGACTGAAGCTTTCTTT. This sequence encodes CSVGFSGVTEAFF.

This clone was counted a single time. V gene TRBV6-5 combines with J gene TRBJ1-4; D is unresolved. This CDR3 comprises 15 residues. V was trimmed by 0 bases and J by 3 bases, leaving 8 bases between them. The germline V gene encodes CDR1 MNHEY and CDR2 SVGAGI. CDR3 protein: CASSYSSTSNEKLFF. In nucleotides, the CDR3 is TGTGCCAGCAGTTACTCGTCGACTTCTAATGAAAAACTGTTTTTT.

V is TRBV6-2 or TRBV6-3 and J is TRBJ1-1; a possible D gene is TRBD1 (5 bases). Trimming took 5 bases from V and 6 from J, leaving 22 bases between them. The CDR3 is made up of 16 amino acids. Looked up from germline, CDR1 is MNHEY and CDR2 is SVGEGT. The CDR3 loop reads CASSRGLGGGIAEAFF. In DNA form, the CDR3 reads TGTGCCAGCAGTCGTGGATTGGGGGGAGGAATCGCTGAAGCTTTCTTT.

The rearrangement joins TRBV7-6 to TRBJ1-5; no firm D call. The V end was cut by 1 base, the J end by 4 bases, with 5 bases between. The CDR3 sequence is 13 residues long. CDR1 is SGHVS, CDR2 FNYEAQ, per germline. CDR3 DNA: TGTGCCAGCAGCTTAGACACAAATCAGCCCCAGCATTTT. Translating gives CASSLDTNQPQHF.

This rearrangement joins TRBV18 to TRBJ2-7; TRBD1 aligns across 8 bases. Trimming at V came to 2 bases and at J to 2 bases, leaving 2 bases not matched to a gene. CDR1 is KGHSH, CDR2 LQKENI, per germline. This CDR3 region has 14 residues. The CDR3 sequence: CASSPGTGPYEQYF. The CDR3 nucleotides are TGTGCCAGCTCACCAGGGACAGGACCCTACGAGCAGTACTTC. The entire variable domain, with the rest obtained from reference TRBV18 and TRBJ2-7, is as follows: NAGVMQNPRHLVRRRGQEARLRCSPMKGHSHVYWYRQLPEEGLKFMVYLQKENIIDESGMPKERFSAEFPKEGPSILRIQQVVRGDSAAYFCASSPGTGPYEQYFGPGTRLTVT.

DNA for the CDR3: TGTGCCACTTCACGGACTTTGAACACTGAAGCTTTCTTT. Translating gives CATSRTLNTEAFF. The rearrangement links TRBV19 to TRBJ1-1; D not certain. This CDR3 has 13 residues. Germline CDR1 LNHDA, CDR2 SQIVND (reference sequence). V was cut by 10 bases and J by 0 bases, with 12 bases left in between. The variable domain in full, with the rest retrieved from reference TRBV19 and TRBJ1-1, is DGGITQSPKYLFRKEGQNVTLSCEQNLNHDAMYWYRQDPGQGLRLIYYSQIVNDFQKGDIAEGYSVSREKKESFPLTVTSAQKNPTAFYLCATSRTLNTEAFFGQGTRLTVV.

The chain combines TRBV5-1 with TRBJ2-5; 8 bases fit TRBD2. CDR3 length: 15 amino acids. V lost 0 bases and J lost 5; bases outside the gene matches: 6. CDR1 is SGHRS, CDR2 YFSETQ, per germline. CDR3 loop: CASSLGLAIRETQYF. The CDR3 DNA reads as TGCGCCAGCAGCTTGGGACTAGCGATAAGGGAGACCCAGTACTTC.

The chain uses TRBV19 and TRBJ2-5; TRBD1 matches at 8 bases. CDR1 and CDR2 from the germline V gene are LNHDA and SQIVND (reference sequence). Trimming cost V 5 bases and J 5 bases; bases outside gene matches: 10. The CDR3 is 15 residues long. DNA of the CDR3: TGTGCCAGTAGTGCCACAGGGGGGCCTGGGGAGACCCAGTACTTC. This codes for CASSATGGPGETQYF.

This rearrangement joins TRBV5-1 to TRBJ1-1; TRBD1 agrees at 12 bases. CDR3 length: 17 amino acids. CDR1 and CDR2 (germline): SGHRS, YFSETQ. Losses at the gene ends were 4 bases for V and 1 base for J; bases not matched to a gene: 8. The CDR3 bases are TGCGCCAGCAGCCCGGGACAGGGGGCCCAATCGAACACTGAAGCTTTCTTT. Protein: CASSPGQGAQSNTEAFF.

This clone was recorded once. The CDR3 sequence is CASSQGLQNTEAFF. In DNA form, the CDR3 reads TGCGCCAGCAGCCAAGGTTTACAGAACACTGAAGCTTTCTTT. V is TRBV4-3 and J is TRBJ1-1; unclear D gene. The CDR3 length is 14 residues. The germline V and J ends were trimmed by 1 base and 1 base, with 7 bases remaining between them. CDR1 and CDR2 from the germline V gene are LGHNA and YSLEER.

V is TRBV19 and J is TRBJ1-2, with 7 bases matching TRBD1. Trimming at V came to 5 bases and at J to 8 bases, leaving 8 bases not matched to a gene. The CDR3 has 13 residues. Germline V gene data show CDR1 as LNHDA and CDR2 as SQIVND (reference sequence). The CDR3 loop reads CASSPLTGNGYTF. The CDR3 DNA sequence: TGTGCCAGTAGTCCCTTGACAGGGAACGGCTACACCTTC.

The J gene is TRBJ2-7, the V gene TRBV4-3, with D uncertain. Germline lookup yields CDR1 LGHNA and CDR2 YSLEER. The V end was cut by 0 bases, the J end by 3 bases, with 9 bases between. The CDR3 length is 14 residues. Here the CDR3 DNA reads TGCGCCAGCAGCCAAGAAATTCTCTACTACGAGCAGTACTTC. Its protein product is CASSQEILYYEQYF.

The chain carries TRBV13 and TRBJ2-1; 10 nucleotides line up with TRBD2. Trimming took 6 bases from V and 0 from J; bases not matched to a gene: 5. Germline V gene sequence: CDR1 PRHDT, CDR2 FYEKMQ (reference sequence). The CDR3 totals 16 residues. CDR3 coding DNA: TGTGCCAGCAGGCTAGCGGGAGTCGGCTCCTACAATGAGCAGTTCTTC. This encodes CASRLAGVGSYNEQFF. The full variable domain, with the rest looked up from reference TRBV13 and TRBJ2-1, is AAGVIQSPRHLIKEKRETATLKCYPIPRHDTVYWYQQGPGQDPQFLISFYEKMQSDKGSIPDRFSAQQFSDYHSELNMSSLELGDSALYFCASRLAGVGSYNEQFFGPGTRLTVL.

V gene TRBV27 combines with J gene TRBJ2-2; D call uncertain. The V gene's germline CDR1 is MNHEY and CDR2 SMNVEV (reference sequence). With 6 bases removed from V and 2 bases from J, the gap between germline ends came to 7 bases. The CDR3 spans 13 residues. CDR3 protein: CASRASNTGELFF. The CDR3 coding sequence is TGTGCCAGCAGGGCCTCCAACACCGGGGAGCTGTTTTTT.

This sequence joins TRBV7-2 and TRBJ2-3; tentative D call: TRBD2 (6 bases). Trimming shortened V by 5 bases and J by 5 bases, and 20 bases separated the two germline ends. The CDR3 spans 16 residues. Looked up from germline, CDR1 is SGHTA and CDR2 is FQGNSA. CDR3 in DNA: TGTGCCAGCAGCCTCACTACTAGCCAGGAGGGAGATACGCAGTATTTT. It specifies CASSLTTSQEGDTQYF.